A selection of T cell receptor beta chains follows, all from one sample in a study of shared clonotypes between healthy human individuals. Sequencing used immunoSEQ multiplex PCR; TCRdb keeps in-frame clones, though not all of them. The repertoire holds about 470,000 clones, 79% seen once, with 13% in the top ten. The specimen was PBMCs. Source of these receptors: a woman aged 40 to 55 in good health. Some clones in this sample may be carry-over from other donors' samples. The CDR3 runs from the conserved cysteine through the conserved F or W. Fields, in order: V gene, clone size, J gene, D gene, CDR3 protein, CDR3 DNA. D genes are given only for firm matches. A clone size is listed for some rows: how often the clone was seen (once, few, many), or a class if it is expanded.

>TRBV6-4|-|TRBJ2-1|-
CASSDSSVHEQFF
TGTGCCAGCAGTGACTCGTCTGTCCATGAGCAGTTCTTC
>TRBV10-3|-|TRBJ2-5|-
CAISGNGQETQYF
TGTGCCATCAGTGGTAACGGGCAAGAGACCCAGTACTTC
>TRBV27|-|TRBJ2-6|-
CASSSRARWGANVLTF
TGTGCCAGCAGCTCCCGGGCACGGTGGGGGGCCAACGTCCTGACTTTC
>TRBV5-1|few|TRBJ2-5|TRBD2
CASSIAGAAGGETQYF
TGCGCCAGCAGCATTGCTGGGGCAGCGGGAGGGGAGACCCAGTACTTC
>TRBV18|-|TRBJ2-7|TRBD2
CASSALAGASYEQYF
TGTGCCAGCTCAGCGCTAGCGGGAGCTTCCTACGAGCAGTACTTC
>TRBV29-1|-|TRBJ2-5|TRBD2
CSVERLADRETQYF
TGCAGCGTTGAACGACTAGCGGATAGAGAGACCCAGTACTTC
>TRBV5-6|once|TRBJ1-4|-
CASSFRQGDEKLFF
TGTGCCAGCAGCTTTAGGCAGGGTGATGAAAAACTGTTTTTT
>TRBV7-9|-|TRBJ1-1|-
CASSLIEGSTEAFF
TGTGCCAGCAGCTTAATTGAGGGGAGCACTGAAGCTTTCTTT
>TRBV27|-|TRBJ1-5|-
CASQGVGQPQHF
TGTGCCAGCCAGGGAGTTGGTCAGCCCCAGCATTTT
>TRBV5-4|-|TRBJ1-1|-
CASSVREPGTEAFF
TGTGCCAGCAGCGTGAGGGAACCCGGCACTGAAGCTTTCTTT
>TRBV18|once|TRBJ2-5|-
CASSREETQYF
TGTGCCAGCTCACGAGAAGAGACCCAGTACTTC
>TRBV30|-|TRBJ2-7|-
CAWSSISGSTGYEQYF
TGTGCCTGGAGCAGCATTAGCGGCAGTACGGGCTACGAGCAGTACTTC
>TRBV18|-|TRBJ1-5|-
CASSPLGSNQPQHF
TGTGCCAGCTCCCCCCTGGGAAGCAATCAGCCCCAGCATTTT
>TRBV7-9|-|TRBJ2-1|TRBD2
CASSPRTSGGLNEQFF
TGTGCCAGCAGCCCAAGGACTAGCGGGGGACTTAATGAGCAGTTCTTC
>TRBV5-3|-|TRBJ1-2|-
CASSHAVSNYGYTF
TGTGCCAGCAGCCACGCCGTTTCTAACTATGGCTACACCTTC
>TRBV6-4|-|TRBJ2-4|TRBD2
CASSDSISGQREEAKNIQYF
TGTGCCAGCAGTGACTCGATTTCGGGGCAGCGGGAGGAGGCCAAAAACATTCAGTACTTC
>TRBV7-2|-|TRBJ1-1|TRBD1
CASSSTQGRFSEAFF
TGTGCCAGCAGCTCGACACAGGGGAGGTTCTCTGAAGCTTTCTTT
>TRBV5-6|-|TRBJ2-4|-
CASSLAGVKNIQYF
TGTGCCAGCAGCTTGGCGGGGGTTAAAAACATTCAGTACTTC
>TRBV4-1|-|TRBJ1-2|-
CASSQVAGARYGYTF
TGCGCCAGCAGCCAAGTGGCGGGGGCGAGGTATGGCTACACCTTC
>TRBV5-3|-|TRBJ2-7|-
CARSLFRESYEQYF
TGTGCCAGAAGCTTGTTCAGGGAATCCTACGAGCAGTACTTC
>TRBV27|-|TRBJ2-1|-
CASSLRRGVTYNEQFF
TGTGCCAGCAGTTTAAGGCGCGGAGTAACCTACAATGAGCAGTTCTTC
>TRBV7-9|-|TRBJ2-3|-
CASSLKRQLTDTQYF
TGTGCCAGCAGCTTAAAGAGACAACTCACAGATACGCAGTATTTT
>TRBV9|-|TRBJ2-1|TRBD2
CASSARLAGGRGEQFF
TGTGCCAGCAGCGCCAGACTAGCGGGAGGGAGGGGTGAGCAGTTCTTC
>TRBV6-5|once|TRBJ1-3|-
CASRPSGYGNTIYF
TGTGCCAGCAGACCTTCAGGGTACGGAAACACCATATATTTT
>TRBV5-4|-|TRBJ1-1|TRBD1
CASSLTGVRTEAFF
TGTGCCAGCAGCTTGACAGGGGTTCGGACTGAAGCTTTCTTT
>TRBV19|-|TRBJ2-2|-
CASSIAQGGTGELFF
TGTGCCAGTAGTATAGCACAGGGAGGAACCGGGGAGCTGTTTTTT
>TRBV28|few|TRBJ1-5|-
CASSPMGGQPQHF
TGTGCCAGCAGTCCCATGGGGGGTCAGCCCCAGCATTTT
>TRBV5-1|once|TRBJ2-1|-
CASMTSGSYNEQFF
TGCGCCAGCATGACATCGGGCTCTTACAATGAGCAGTTCTTC
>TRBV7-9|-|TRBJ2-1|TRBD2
CASSPSTSSVRNEQFF
TGTGCCAGCAGCCCGTCGACTAGCAGTGTGCGCAATGAGCAGTTCTTC
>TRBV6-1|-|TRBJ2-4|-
CASSEWGAGNIQYF
TGTGCCAGCAGTGAATGGGGGGCTGGGAACATTCAGTACTTC
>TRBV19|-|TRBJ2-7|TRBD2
CASSGLGAYEQYF
TGTGCCAGTTCGGGACTAGGGGCCTACGAGCAGTACTTC
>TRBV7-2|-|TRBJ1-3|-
CASSFSGSGNTIYF
TGTGCCAGCAGCTTTTCTGGGTCTGGAAACACCATATATTTT
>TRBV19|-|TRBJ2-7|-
CASSIVSGPGREQYF
TGTGCCAGTAGTATAGTCTCTGGCCCAGGTAGAGAGCAGTACTTC
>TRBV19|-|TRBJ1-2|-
CASSTPTSGYGYTF
TGTGCCAGTAGTACCCCGACATCGGGCTATGGCTACACCTTC
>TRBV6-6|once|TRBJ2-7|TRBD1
CASSYPRTGGVYEQYF
TGTGCCAGCAGTTACCCAAGGACAGGGGGGGTCTACGAGCAGTACTTC
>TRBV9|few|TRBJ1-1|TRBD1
CASSGRQGVWNTEAFF
TGTGCCAGCAGCGGACGACAGGGTGTTTGGAACACTGAAGCTTTCTTT
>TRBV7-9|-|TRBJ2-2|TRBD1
CASSFNRGDTGELFF
TGTGCCAGCAGCTTCAACAGGGGGGACACCGGGGAGCTGTTTTTT
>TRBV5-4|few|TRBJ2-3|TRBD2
CASSSLSGRDTDTQYF
TGTGCCAGCAGCTCCCTCAGCGGGAGGGATACAGATACGCAGTATTTT
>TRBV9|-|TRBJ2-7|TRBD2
CASSPGTSLSYEQYF
TGTGCCAGCAGCCCCGGGACTAGCTTATCCTACGAGCAGTACTTC
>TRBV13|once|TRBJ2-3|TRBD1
CASSLGDREFSDTQYF
TGTGCCAGCAGCTTAGGAGACAGGGAATTTTCAGATACGCAGTATTTT
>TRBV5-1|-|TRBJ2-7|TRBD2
CASSSGLAGFTNEQYF
TGCGCCAGCAGCTCCGGACTAGCGGGATTCACCAACGAGCAGTACTTC
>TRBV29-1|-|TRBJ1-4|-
CSVGTVGEKLFF
TGCAGCGTCGGTACCGTAGGGGAAAAACTGTTTTTT
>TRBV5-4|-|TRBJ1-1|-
CASSLGSFGDTEAFF
TGTGCCAGCAGCTTGGGATCCTTTGGAGACACTGAAGCTTTCTTT
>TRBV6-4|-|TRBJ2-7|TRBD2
CASSVDGGSYEQYF
TGTGCCAGCAGTGTAGACGGGGGGTCCTACGAGCAGTACTTC
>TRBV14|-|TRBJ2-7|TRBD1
CASSQEQGEAYEQYF
TGTGCCAGCAGCCAAGAACAGGGGGAGGCCTACGAGCAGTACTTC
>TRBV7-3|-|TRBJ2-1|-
CASSFPSNYEQFF
TGTGCCAGCAGCTTTCCGTCTAATTATGAGCAGTTCTTC
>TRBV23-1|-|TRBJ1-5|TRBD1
CASSPTGATNSSQPQHF
TGCGCCAGCAGTCCGACAGGGGCCACCAATTCGAGTCAGCCCCAGCATTTT
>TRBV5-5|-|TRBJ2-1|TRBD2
CASSSGLAGYNEQFF
TGTGCCAGCAGCTCCGGACTAGCGGGCTACAATGAGCAGTTCTTC
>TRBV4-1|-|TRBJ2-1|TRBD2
CASSKFTGTSGRADEQFF
TGCGCCAGCAGTAAATTCACCGGGACTAGCGGGAGGGCTGATGAGCAGTTCTTC
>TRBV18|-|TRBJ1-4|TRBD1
CASSPDRDRAFNEKLFF
TGTGCCAGCTCACCAGATCGGGACAGGGCCTTTAATGAAAAACTGTTTTTT
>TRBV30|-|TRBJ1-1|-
CACYTANTEAFF
TGTGCCTGTTACACAGCGAACACTGAAGCTTTCTTT